These 18 T cell receptor beta chains were all obtained from the same sample, sequenced in a study of Ad26.COV2.S vaccination and SARS-CoV-2 variants. The data were produced by immunoSEQ multiplex PCR, yet TCRdb's version contains in-frame clones alone and is incomplete. The repertoire holds about 350,000 clones, with 92% as singletons. Sequenced here: peripheral blood, sampled after recovery from COVID-19. The receptors originated from a human donor who had recovered from COVID-19.

This clone was seen just once. CDR3: CASSVVMEGNTEAFF. In DNA form, the CDR3 reads TGTGCCAGCAGCGTAGTTATGGAGGGGAACACTGAAGCTTTCTTT. The V and J genes are TRBV9 and TRBJ1-1, with D uncertain. V was pared by 0 bases and J by 1 base, with 10 bases between. In germline, CDR1 is SGDLS, CDR2 YYNGEE. The CDR3 loop spans 15 amino acids.

The chain has TRBV5-5 and TRBJ2-7, with 12 positions matching TRBD1. The CDR3 consists of 16 residues. Germline assignment: CDR1 SGHKS and CDR2 YYEKEE (reference sequence). V lost 4 bases to trimming and J lost 5 bases; unmatched junction nucleotides: 10. The CDR3 nucleotides are TGTGCCAGCAGCCCGGCCCCGGGACAGGGGGCCCACGAGCAGTACTTC. Translation: CASSPAPGQGAHEQYF.

CDR3 protein: CASSYYSRGQGQKLFF. Here the CDR3 DNA reads TGTGCCAGCAGTTACTATTCCAGGGGGCAGGGGCAAAAACTGTTTTTT. The J gene is TRBJ1-4, the V gene TRBV6-6; 8 positions agree with TRBD1. From germline, CDR1 is MNHNY and CDR2 SVGAGI (reference sequence). The CDR3 extends over 16 amino acids. The junction had 10 bases not matched to a gene; V was cut back by 1 base and J by 9 bases.

The chain is built from TRBV9 and TRBJ1-2, with D possibly matching TRBD1 (6 bases). The germline V and J ends were trimmed by 4 bases and 0 bases, with 7 bases remaining between them. The CDR3 runs to 13 residues. The germline gives CDR1 SGDLS, CDR2 YYNGEE. This CDR3 is CASSRTANYGYTF. CDR3 coding DNA: TGTGCCAGCAGCCGGACAGCTAACTATGGCTACACCTTC.

The rearrangement uses TRBV5-5 and TRBJ2-7; TRBD1 matches at 12 bases. Trimming removed 4 bases from V and 3 bases from J; junction bases left unmatched: 5. The CDR3 is 15 amino acids. Germline lookup yields CDR1 SGHKS and CDR2 YYEKEE (reference sequence). For the CDR3, the DNA is TGTGCCAGCAGCCCTGGGACAGGGGGCGGCTACGAGCAGTACTTC. Its protein product is CASSPGTGGGYEQYF.

The chain carries TRBV19 and TRBJ2-1; TRBD2 agrees at 10 bases. The J segment lost 6 bases and the V segment lost 3 bases, leaving 8 bases of the junction unmatched. The germline gives CDR1 LNHDA, CDR2 SQIVND (reference sequence). The CDR3 totals 16 residues. The CDR3 DNA is TGTGCCAGTAGTATCCCGGGACTAGCGTTTCGCAATGAGCAGTTCTTC. Protein sequence: CASSIPGLAFRNEQFF.

The chain couples TRBV19 to TRBJ1-1, with D tentatively TRBD1 (5 bases). The germline V and J ends were trimmed by 5 bases and 7 bases, with 20 bases remaining between them. CDR1 and CDR2 from the germline V gene are LNHDA and SQIVND (reference sequence). The CDR3 runs to 15 residues. CDR3 bases: TGTGCCAGTAGTTCCCAAGCTTGGGGCAGCCGTGAAGCTTTCTTT. Protein product: CASSSQAWGSREAFF.

The CDR3 spells CAITDTLGYGYTF. Here the CDR3 DNA reads TGTGCCATCACAGACACCTTGGGGTATGGCTACACCTTC. This rearrangement joins TRBV10-3 to TRBJ1-2, with unresolved D. Germline V gene sequence: CDR1 ENHRY, CDR2 SYGVKD. The CDR3 sequence is 13 residues long. Between the trimmed V and J ends, which lost 7 bases and 5 bases, there was a span of 14 bases.

In its sample, this clone was seen once. J is TRBJ2-3 and V is TRBV6-2 or TRBV6-3; either TRBD1 or TRBD2 may fit D (5 bases each). Germline values: CDR1 MNHEY, CDR2 SVGEGT. V gave up 7 bases and J gave up 3 bases, with 14 bases separating them. CDR3 length equals 14 residues. The CDR3: CASTPGPRTDTQYF. Here the CDR3 DNA reads TGTGCCAGCACCCCGGGACCGCGAACAGATACGCAGTATTTT.

V gene TRBV7-2 combines with J gene TRBJ2-3; 11 nucleotides line up with TRBD2. The germline gives CDR1 SGHTA, CDR2 FQGNSA. V trimming: 6 bases; J trimming: 4 bases; junction bases outside the gene matches: 9. The CDR3 has 16 amino acids. The CDR3 reads CASSYRLAGLPDTQYF. The CDR3 DNA reads as TGTGCCAGCAGTTACCGACTAGCGGGGCTGCCAGATACGCAGTATTTT.

The chain uses TRBV11-2 and TRBJ2-7; D is ambiguous. This CDR3 region has 15 residues. Trimming cost V 4 bases and J 5 bases, with 18 bases left between them. In germline, CDR1 is SGHAT, CDR2 FQNNGV. CDR3 in amino acids: CASSSVAWGRNEQYF. CDR3 in DNA: TGTGCCAGCAGCTCCGTGGCCTGGGGAAGGAACGAGCAGTACTTC.

The chain uses TRBV25-1 and TRBJ1-5; TRBD1 matches 9 bases. Germline values: CDR1 MGHDK, CDR2 SYGVNS. The J segment lost 2 bases and the V segment lost 3 bases, leaving 5 bases of the junction unmatched. The CDR3 runs to 16 residues. In nucleotides, the CDR3 is TGTGCCAGCAGTGAGGACAGGGGCCATGGCAATCAGCCCCAGCATTTT. This gives the protein CASSEDRGHGNQPQHF. The whole variable domain, remainder taken from reference TRBV25-1 and TRBJ1-5, is EADIYQTPRYLVIGTGKKITLECSQTMGHDKMYWYQQDPGMELHLIHYSYGVNSTEKGDLSSESTVSRIRTEHFPLTLESARPSHTSQYLCASSEDRGHGNQPQHFGDGTRLSIL.

The genes are TRBV12-3 or TRBV12-4 and TRBJ1-1; TRBD1 matches at 8 bases. After removal of 5 bases from V and 4 bases from J, the junction contained 3 bases not matched to a gene. CDR3 length equals 13 residues. CDR3 DNA: TGTGCCAGCAGTCAAACAGGGGGCACTGAAGCTTTCTTT. Its protein is CASSQTGGTEAFF.

The chain combines TRBV18 with TRBJ1-1, with TRBD1 matching 7 bases. The CDR3 loop spans 17 amino acids. Trimming took 0 bases from V and 1 from J; bases not matched to a gene: 8. Germline CDR1 is KGHSH and CDR2 is LQKENI. Here the CDR3 DNA reads TGTGCCAGCTCACCACCGCACGGCCAGGGGGGGAACACTGAAGCTTTCTTT. Translating it yields CASSPPHGQGGNTEAFF.

This chain uses TRBV6-2 or TRBV6-3 with TRBJ2-1, with 11 bases that match TRBD2. Germline V gene data show CDR1 as MNHEY and CDR2 as SVGEGT. Trimming at V came to 5 bases and at J to 4 bases, leaving 7 bases not matched to a gene. This CDR3 has 16 amino acids. In DNA form, the CDR3 reads TGTGCCAGCAGTAGGGAACTAGCGGGGGTTTACAATGAGCAGTTCTTC. Encoded protein: CASSRELAGVYNEQFF.

V is TRBV4-1 and J is TRBJ2-3; D not certain. Per the germline V gene, CDR1 is MGHRA and CDR2 is YSYEKL. V was shortened by 1 base and J by 4 bases, with 9 bases between the two germline ends. The CDR3 is 14 residues long. The CDR3 loop is CASSQGARPDTQYF. The CDR3 DNA reads TGCGCCAGCAGCCAAGGGGCAAGACCAGATACGCAGTATTTT.

The V call is TRBV28, the J call TRBJ1-2; weak D call: TRBD1 (6 bases). The germline V gene has CDR1 MDHEN and CDR2 SYDVKM. Trimming removed 5 bases from V and 6 bases from J, with 13 bases in between. The CDR3 has 13 residues. The CDR3 nucleotides read TGTGCCAGCAGTAGCGGGGGCGGGGATGGCTACACCTTC. Translated, it gives CASSSGGGDGYTF.

This chain uses TRBV10-3 with TRBJ2-1, with TRBD2 matching 10 bases. Germline V gives CDR1 ENHRY, CDR2 SYGVKD. The CDR3 is 14 residues long. The ends lost 10 bases at V and 7 bases at J; junction bases unmatched: 10. The CDR3 protein is CATLDSGGANEQFF. The CDR3 DNA sequence: TGTGCCACCCTGGACAGCGGGGGGGCGAATGAGCAGTTCTTC.